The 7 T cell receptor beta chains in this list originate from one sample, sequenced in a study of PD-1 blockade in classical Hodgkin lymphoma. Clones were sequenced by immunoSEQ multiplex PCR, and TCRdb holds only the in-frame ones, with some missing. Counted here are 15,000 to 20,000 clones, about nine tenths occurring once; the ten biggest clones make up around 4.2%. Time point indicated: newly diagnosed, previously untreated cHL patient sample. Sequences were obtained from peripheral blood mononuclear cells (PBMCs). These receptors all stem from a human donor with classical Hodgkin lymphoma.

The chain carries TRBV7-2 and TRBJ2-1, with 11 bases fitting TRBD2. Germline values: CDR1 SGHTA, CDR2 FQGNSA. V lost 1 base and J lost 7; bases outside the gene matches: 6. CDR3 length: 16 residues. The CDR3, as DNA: TGTGCCAGCAGCTTAGTTACTAGCGGGAGTCTGAATGAGCAGTTCTTC. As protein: CASSLVTSGSLNEQFF.

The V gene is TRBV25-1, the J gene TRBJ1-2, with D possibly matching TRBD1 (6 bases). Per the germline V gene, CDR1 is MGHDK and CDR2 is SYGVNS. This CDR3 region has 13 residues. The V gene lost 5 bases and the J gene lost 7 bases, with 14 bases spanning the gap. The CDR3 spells CASSYREGGGYTF. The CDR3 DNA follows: TGTGCCAGCAGTTACAGGGAAGGGGGTGGCTACACCTTC.

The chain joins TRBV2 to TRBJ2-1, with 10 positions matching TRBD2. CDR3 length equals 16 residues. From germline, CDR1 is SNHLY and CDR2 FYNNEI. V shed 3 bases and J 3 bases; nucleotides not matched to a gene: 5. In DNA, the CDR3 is TGTGCCAGCAGTGATAACCTAGCGGGAGTCTACAATGAGCAGTTCTTC. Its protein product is CASSDNLAGVYNEQFF.

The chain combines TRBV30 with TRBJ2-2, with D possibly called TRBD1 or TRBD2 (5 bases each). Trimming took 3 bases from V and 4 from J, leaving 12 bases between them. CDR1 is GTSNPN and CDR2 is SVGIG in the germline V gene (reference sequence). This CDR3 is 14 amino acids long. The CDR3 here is CAWRGRAGTGELFF. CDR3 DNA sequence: TGTGCCTGGAGGGGCAGGGCGGGCACCGGGGAGCTGTTTTTT.

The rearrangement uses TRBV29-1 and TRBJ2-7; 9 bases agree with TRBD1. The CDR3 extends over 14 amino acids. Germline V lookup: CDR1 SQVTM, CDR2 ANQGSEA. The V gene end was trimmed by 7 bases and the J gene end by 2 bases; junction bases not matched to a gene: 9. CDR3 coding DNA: TGCAGCGCTTACGGGACAGGGAGCCCCTACGAGCAGTACTTC. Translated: CSAYGTGSPYEQYF.

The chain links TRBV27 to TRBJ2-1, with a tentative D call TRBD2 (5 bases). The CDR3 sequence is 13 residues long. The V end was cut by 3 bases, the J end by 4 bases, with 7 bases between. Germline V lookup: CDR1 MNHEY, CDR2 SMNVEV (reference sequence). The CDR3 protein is CASSFRGYNEQFF. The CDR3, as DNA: TGTGCCAGCAGTTTTCGAGGGTACAATGAGCAGTTCTTC.

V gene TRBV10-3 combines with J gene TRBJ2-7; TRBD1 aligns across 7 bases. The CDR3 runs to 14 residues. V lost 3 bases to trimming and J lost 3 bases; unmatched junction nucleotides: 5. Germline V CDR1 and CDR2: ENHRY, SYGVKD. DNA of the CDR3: TGTGCCATCAGTGACCGGGACAGCGACTACGAGCAGTACTTC. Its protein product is CAISDRDSDYEQYF.